This T cell receptor (beta chain) was profiled in a study of T cell changes during pregnancy in multiple sclerosis. This CDR3 is 15 amino acids long. Trimming took 6 bases from V and 6 from J; bases not matched to a gene: 12. Germline V CDR1 and CDR2: MDHEN, SYDVKM. Using immunoSEQ multiplex PCR, the repertoire was profiled, and TCRdb retains in-frame clones only, with some absent. This table holds 25,000 to 30,000 clones, around nine tenths found once. This TCR came from a female donor in good health, enrolled as a control in a pregnancy study. The specimen was CD4+ T cells from peripheral blood mononuclear cells, collected in the first trimester of pregnancy. The V and J genes are TRBV28 and TRBJ2-5; TRBD1 aligns across 8 bases. CDR3 bases: TGTGCCAGCAGCGCCGATGGACAGGGAGGAAAGACCCAGTACTTC. Encoded protein: CASSADGQGGKTQYF.